This record concerns one TCR beta chain sequence. Its antigen remains unknown. Trimming pared 4 bases from V and 0 bases from J, leaving 12 bases between. Germline V gives CDR1 SEHNR, CDR2 FQNEAQ (reference sequence). CDR3 length equals 16 residues. The data were produced by immunoSEQ multiplex PCR, yet TCRdb's version contains in-frame clones alone and is incomplete. The sample comprises about 2 million clones, 85% to 95% of which are singletons, and roughly 0.13% rests with the top ten. The sample originates from a study of shared clonotypes between healthy human individuals. Study results and caveats: The generation probabilities recorded for non-shared clonotypes fell below those of clonotypes shared by all four donors. Donor clonotype sharing was expected to depend on sequencing depth. Estimated clonotype richness was generally higher in naive than memory subsets.

The clonotype originates from a man aged 18 to 30 in good health. The chain uses TRBV7-9 and TRBJ1-4, with D perhaps TRBD1 (6 bases). Sequenced: naive CD4+ T cells sorted from blood. Subset meaning: CD45RA+ positively selected. The CDR3 reads CASSSTGFSTNEKLFF. CDR3 sequence (DNA): TGTGCCAGCAGCTCGACAGGTTTTTCAACTAATGAAAAACTGTTTTTT.